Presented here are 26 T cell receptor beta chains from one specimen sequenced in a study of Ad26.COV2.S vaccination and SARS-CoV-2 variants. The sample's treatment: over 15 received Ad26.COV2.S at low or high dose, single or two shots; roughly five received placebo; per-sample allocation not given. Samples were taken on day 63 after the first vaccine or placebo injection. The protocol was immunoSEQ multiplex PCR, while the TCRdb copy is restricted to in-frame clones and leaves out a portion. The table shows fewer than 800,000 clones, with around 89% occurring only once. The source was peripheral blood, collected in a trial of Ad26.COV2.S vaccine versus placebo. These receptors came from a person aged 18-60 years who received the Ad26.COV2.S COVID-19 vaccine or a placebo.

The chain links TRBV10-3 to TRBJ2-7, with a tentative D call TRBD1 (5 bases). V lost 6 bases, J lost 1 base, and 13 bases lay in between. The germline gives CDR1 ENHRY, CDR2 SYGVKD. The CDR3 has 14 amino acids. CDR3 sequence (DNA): TGTGCCATCAGCTCGTCGGACATTTCCTACGAGCAGTACTTC. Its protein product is CAISSSDISYEQYF.

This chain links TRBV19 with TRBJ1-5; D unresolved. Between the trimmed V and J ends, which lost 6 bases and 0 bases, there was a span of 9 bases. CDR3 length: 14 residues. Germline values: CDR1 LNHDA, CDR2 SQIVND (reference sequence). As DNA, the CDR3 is TGTGCCAGTAGAATCGGCCATAGCAATCAGCCCCAGCATTTT. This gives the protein CASRIGHSNQPQHF.

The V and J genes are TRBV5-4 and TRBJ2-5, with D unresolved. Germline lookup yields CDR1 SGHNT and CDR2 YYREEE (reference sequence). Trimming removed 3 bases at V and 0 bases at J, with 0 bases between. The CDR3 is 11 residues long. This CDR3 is CASSYQETQYF. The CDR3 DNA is TGTGCCAGCAGCTACCAAGAGACCCAGTACTTC.

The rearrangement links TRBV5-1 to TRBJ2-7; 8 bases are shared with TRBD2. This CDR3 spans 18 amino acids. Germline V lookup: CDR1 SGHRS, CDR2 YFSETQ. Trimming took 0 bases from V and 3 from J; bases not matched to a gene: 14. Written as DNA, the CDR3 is TGCGCCAGCAGCTTGGATGTAATGGGACTAGGCTCCCACTACGAGCAGTACTTC. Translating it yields CASSLDVMGLGSHYEQYF.

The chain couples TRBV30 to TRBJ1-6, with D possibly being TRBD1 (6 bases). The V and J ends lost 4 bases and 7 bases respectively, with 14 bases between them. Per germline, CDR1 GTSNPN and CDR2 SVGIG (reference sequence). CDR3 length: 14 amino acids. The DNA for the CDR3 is TGTGCCTGGAAGGGGGGACGGTCGAATTCACCCCTCCACTTT. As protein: CAWKGGRSNSPLHF.

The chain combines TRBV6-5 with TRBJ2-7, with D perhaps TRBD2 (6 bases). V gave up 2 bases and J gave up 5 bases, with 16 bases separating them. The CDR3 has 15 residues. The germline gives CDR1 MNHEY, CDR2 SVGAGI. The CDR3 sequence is CASSYEGRYSDEQYF. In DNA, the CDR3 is TGTGCCAGCAGTTACGAAGGGAGGTATAGCGACGAGCAGTACTTC.

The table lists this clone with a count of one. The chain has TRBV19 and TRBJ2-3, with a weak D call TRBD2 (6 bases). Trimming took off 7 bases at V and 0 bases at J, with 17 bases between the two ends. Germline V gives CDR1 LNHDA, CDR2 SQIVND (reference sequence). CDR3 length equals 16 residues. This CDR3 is CASTYGIGTSTDTQYF. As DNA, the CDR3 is TGTGCCAGTACTTATGGGATCGGGACTAGCACAGATACGCAGTATTTT. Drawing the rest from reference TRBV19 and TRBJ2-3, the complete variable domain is DGGITQSPKYLFRKEGQNVTLSCEQNLNHDAMYWYRQDPGQGLRLIYYSQIVNDFQKGDIAEGYSVSREKKESFPLTVTSAQKNPTAFYLCASTYGIGTSTDTQYFGPGTRLTVL.

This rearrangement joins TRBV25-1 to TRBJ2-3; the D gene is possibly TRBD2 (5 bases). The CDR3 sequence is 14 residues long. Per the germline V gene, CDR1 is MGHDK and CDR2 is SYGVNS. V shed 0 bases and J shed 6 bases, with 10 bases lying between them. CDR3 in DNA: TGTGCCAGCAGTGAATATGGGCGGGCGGATACGCAGTATTTT. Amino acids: CASSEYGRADTQYF.

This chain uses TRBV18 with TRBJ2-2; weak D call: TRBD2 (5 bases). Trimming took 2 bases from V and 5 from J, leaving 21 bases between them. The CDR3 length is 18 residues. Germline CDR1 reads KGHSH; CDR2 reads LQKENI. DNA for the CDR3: TGTGCCAGCTCACCAGTCTCTACTTCGTCGGGGATTACCGGGGAGCTGTTTTTT. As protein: CASSPVSTSSGITGELFF. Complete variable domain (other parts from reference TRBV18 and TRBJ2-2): NAGVMQNPRHLVRRRGQEARLRCSPMKGHSHVYWYRQLPEEGLKFMVYLQKENIIDESGMPKERFSAEFPKEGPSILRIQQVVRGDSAAYFCASSPVSTSSGITGELFFGEGSRLTVL.

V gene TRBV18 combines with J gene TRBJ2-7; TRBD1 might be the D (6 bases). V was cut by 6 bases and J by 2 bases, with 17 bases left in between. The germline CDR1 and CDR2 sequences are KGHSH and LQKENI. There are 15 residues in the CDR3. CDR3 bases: TGTGCCAGCTCTCTCAGCGCAGGGGCCGCCTACGAGCAGTACTTC. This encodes CASSLSAGAAYEQYF.

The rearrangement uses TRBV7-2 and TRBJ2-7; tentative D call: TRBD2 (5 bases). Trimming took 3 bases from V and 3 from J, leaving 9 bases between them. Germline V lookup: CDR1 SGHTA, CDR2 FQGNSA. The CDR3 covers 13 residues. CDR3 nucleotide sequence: TGTGCCAGCAGCTTGAGGGAACTCTACGAGCAGTACTTC. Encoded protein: CASSLRELYEQYF.

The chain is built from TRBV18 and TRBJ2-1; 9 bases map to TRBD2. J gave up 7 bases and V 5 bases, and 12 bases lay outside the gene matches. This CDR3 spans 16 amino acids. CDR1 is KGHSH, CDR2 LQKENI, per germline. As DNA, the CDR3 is TGTGCCAGCTCATCCCGGGAGCGGGGGGCAATAAATGAGCAGTTCTTC. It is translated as CASSSRERGAINEQFF.

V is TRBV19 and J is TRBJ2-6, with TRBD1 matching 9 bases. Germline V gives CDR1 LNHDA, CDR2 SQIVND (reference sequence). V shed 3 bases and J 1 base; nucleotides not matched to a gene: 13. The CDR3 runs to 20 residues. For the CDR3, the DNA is TGTGCCAGTAGTATTATAGCCGGGACAGGGTTCGCGTCTGGGGCCAACGTCCTGACTTTC. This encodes CASSIIAGTGFASGANVLTF. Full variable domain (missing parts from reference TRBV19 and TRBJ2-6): DGGITQSPKYLFRKEGQNVTLSCEQNLNHDAMYWYRQDPGQGLRLIYYSQIVNDFQKGDIAEGYSVSREKKESFPLTVTSAQKNPTAFYLCASSIIAGTGFASGANVLTFGAGSRLTVL.

In DNA form, the CDR3 reads TGTGCCAGCAGCCCATCCCCGGGACAGCAGAACACTGAAGCTTTCTTT. Translated: CASSPSPGQQNTEAFF. J is TRBJ1-1 and V is TRBV7-3; 7 positions match TRBD1. Per the germline V gene, CDR1 is SGHTA and CDR2 is FQGTGA. This CDR3 has 16 residues. V shed 5 bases, J shed 1 base, and the junction held 10 bases outside the gene matches.

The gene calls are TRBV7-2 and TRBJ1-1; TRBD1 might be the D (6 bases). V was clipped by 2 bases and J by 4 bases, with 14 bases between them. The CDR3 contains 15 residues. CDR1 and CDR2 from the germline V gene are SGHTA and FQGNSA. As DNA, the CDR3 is TGTGCCAGCAGCTTATTAACTTTGGGGGCCACTGAAGCTTTCTTT. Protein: CASSLLTLGATEAFF.

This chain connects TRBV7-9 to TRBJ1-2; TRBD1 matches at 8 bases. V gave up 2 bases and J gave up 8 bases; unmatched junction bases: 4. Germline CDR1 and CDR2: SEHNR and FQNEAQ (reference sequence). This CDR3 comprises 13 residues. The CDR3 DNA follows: TGTGCCAGCAGCTTACAGGGGGCTCAGGGCTACACCTTC. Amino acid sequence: CASSLQGAQGYTF.

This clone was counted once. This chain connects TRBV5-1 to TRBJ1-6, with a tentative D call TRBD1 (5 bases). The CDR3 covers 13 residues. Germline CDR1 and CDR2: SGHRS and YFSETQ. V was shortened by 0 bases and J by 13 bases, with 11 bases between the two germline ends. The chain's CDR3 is CASSLAAGGPLHF. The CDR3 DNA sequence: TGCGCCAGCAGCTTGGCCGCGGGGGGTCCCCTCCACTTT.

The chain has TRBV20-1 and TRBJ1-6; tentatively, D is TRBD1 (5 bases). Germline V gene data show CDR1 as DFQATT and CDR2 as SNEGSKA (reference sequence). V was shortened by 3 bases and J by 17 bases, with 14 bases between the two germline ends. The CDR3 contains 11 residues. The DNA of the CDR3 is TGCAGTGCTAGTGCCACCCGGGACGTCCACTTT. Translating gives CSASATRDVHF.

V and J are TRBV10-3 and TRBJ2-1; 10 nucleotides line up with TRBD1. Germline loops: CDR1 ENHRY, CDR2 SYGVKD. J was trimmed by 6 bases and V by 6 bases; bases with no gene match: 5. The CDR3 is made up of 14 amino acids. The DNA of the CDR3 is TGTGCCATCAGCGAAGGGACAGGGGCCAATGAGCAGTTCTTC. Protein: CAISEGTGANEQFF.

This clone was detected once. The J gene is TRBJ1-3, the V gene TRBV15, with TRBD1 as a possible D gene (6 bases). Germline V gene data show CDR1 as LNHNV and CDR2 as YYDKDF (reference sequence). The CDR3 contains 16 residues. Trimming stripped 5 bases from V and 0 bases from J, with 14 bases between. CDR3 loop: CATSFDRSNSGNTIYF. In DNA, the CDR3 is TGTGCCACCAGCTTCGACAGGTCCAACTCTGGAAACACCATATATTTT.

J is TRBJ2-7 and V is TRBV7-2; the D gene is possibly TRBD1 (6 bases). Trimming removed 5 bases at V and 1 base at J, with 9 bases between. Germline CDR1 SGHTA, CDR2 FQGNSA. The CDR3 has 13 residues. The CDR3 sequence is CASSRQGSYEQYF. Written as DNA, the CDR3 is TGTGCCAGCAGCCGCCAGGGGTCCTACGAGCAGTACTTC.

The CDR3 loop reads CASSDNGTPYNEQFF. In nucleotides, the CDR3 is TGTGCCAGCAGTGACAACGGGACACCGTACAATGAGCAGTTCTTC. V usage is TRBV6-6 and J usage is TRBJ2-1; TRBD1 is a possible D gene (6 bases). V was trimmed by 5 bases and J by 4 bases, leaving 15 bases between them. This CDR3 has 15 residues. Per the germline V gene, CDR1 is MNHNY and CDR2 is SVGAGI (reference sequence).

The CDR3 reads CASALLGEQYF. The CDR3 DNA follows: TGTGCCAGCGCCCTTCTAGGTGAGCAGTACTTC. The J gene is TRBJ2-7, the V gene TRBV2, with unresolved D. Germline V gives CDR1 SNHLY, CDR2 FYNNEI. The CDR3 is 11 residues long. Trimming cost V 8 bases and J 7 bases, with 12 bases left between them.

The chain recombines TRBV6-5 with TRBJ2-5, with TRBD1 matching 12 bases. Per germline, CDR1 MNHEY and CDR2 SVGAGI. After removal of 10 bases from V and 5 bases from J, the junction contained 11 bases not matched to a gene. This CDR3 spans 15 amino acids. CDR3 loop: CATITGQGAGETQYF. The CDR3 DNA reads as TGTGCCACCATAACGGGACAGGGGGCCGGGGAGACCCAGTACTTC.

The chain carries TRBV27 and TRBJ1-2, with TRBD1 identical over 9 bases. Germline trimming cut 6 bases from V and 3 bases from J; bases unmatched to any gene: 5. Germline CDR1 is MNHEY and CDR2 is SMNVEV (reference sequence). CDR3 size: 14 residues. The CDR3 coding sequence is TGTGCCAGCAGCCGAAGACAGGGGGACTATGGCTACACCTTC. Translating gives CASSRRQGDYGYTF.

CDR3 DNA: TGTGCCAGCAGCCAAGAATATCGGGGAAGCACAGATACGCAGTATTTT. This translates into CASSQEYRGSTDTQYF. The V call is TRBV3-1 (or the pseudogene TRBV3-2), the J call TRBJ2-3, with a possible D match to TRBD2 (5 bases). Trimming cost V 0 bases and J 0 bases, with 10 bases left between them. Looked up from germline, CDR1 is LGHDT and CDR2 is YNNKEL (reference sequence). This CDR3 is 16 amino acids long.